In its sample, the clone carrying this T cell receptor (beta chain) was seen many times. As yet, its antigen is unknown. This sample stems from a study of neurological immune-mediated disorders. The making of cDNA relied on 5'RACE with 10-nucleotide random UMIs. MiXCR was run by TCRdb on the 5' RACE reads, yielding one entry per CDR3 protein. The table has about 53,000 distinct CDR3 sequences, roughly 3.5% seen once; the top ten hold around 3.3%. Findings and caveats of the study: Private repertoires in all groups were suggested, as expanded clones shared no CDR3 amino acid sequences across subjects. The greatest degree of TCR clonal expansion was observed in HTLV-1-associated myelopathy, with the lowest in multiple sclerosis, below that of healthy controls.

V was clipped by 1 base and J by 0 bases, with 11 bases between them. The CDR3 contains 16 residues. Germline lookup yields CDR1 SGHTA and CDR2 FQGNSA. The genes are TRBV7-2 and TRBJ2-3; D is ambiguous. The source of this sequence is a woman aged 25 to 39 with multiple sclerosis. Material: PBMCs. CDR3 bases: TGTGCCAGCAGCTTAGATTTGTTTTCTAGCACAGATACGCAGTATTTT. It translates to CASSLDLFSSTDTQYF.